This record looks at one T cell receptor beta chain sequence and its context. With 5 bases removed from V and 6 bases from J, the gap between germline ends came to 11 bases. Germline V lookup: CDR1 MRHNA, CDR2 SNTAGT. The CDR3 has 13 residues. Time point given: pretreatment peripheral blood. Patients were living with locally advanced or metastatic urothelial carcinoma. The sample belongs to a study of PD-L1 blockade in urothelial cancer. Sequencing used immunoSEQ multiplex PCR; TCRdb keeps in-frame clones, though not all of them. The sample shows tens of thousands of clones, 79% of them seen only once.

Sequencing used PBMCs, obtained around atezolizumab (anti-PD-L1) treatment. This chain links TRBV6-4 with TRBJ1-5; D might be TRBD1 (5 bases). This clonotype was sampled from a man between 65 and 80 years old with urothelial cancer. The CDR3 protein is CASSIDSRQPQHF. The CDR3, as DNA: TGTGCCAGCAGTATCGACAGCCGTCAGCCCCAGCATTTT.